This T cell receptor beta chain was retrieved from a study of tumor-infiltrating lymphocytes in primary liver carcinoma. V lost 8 bases to trimming and J lost 11 bases; unmatched junction nucleotides: 20. The CDR3 is 15 residues long. The study, taken as a whole, reports: Overlap between tumor regions exceeded overlap of tumor with adjacent tissue or blood. Tumor top-250-clone fractions significantly exceeded those of blood (p = 0.039).

Note on this clonotype: Its target is not known.

Co-extraction of RNA and DNA was performed on roughly 17-32 mg of unsorted bulk tissue. Starting from around 500 ng of total RNA, TCR beta cDNA was produced with a primer in the constant region. ARM-PCR was slightly modified, and three nested multiplex PCR rounds with it gave rise to the TCR beta libraries. The first two PCR rounds, around 10 cycles each, used TRBV1-TRBV30 forward primers and a C-beta reverse primer. MiXCR, run by TCRdb on the multiplex PCR reads, gives a single entry per CDR3 protein. The sample includes about 120,000 distinct CDR3 sequences, less than 75% of them seen just once. Specimen: tumor-adjacent normal liver tissue. The chain couples TRBV12-3 or TRBV12-4 to TRBJ1-1; 7 bases fit TRBD1. This TCR was sampled from a woman aged 55-69 years with primary liver carcinoma and hepatitis B virus infection. DNA for the CDR3: TGTGCCAGCTGTATCCGGGACAGTCTCTTAAGGGAGGCTTTCTTT. Translation: CASCIRDSLLREAFF.